This T cell receptor beta chain came from a study of T-cell memory formation after mild COVID-19. The V end was cut by 0 bases, the J end by 5 bases, with 8 bases between. The CDR3 has 13 amino acids. CDR1 is SGHKS, CDR2 YYEKEE, per germline (reference sequence). TCRdb independently ran MiXCR on the 5' RACE reads; one entry per CDR3 protein. This table holds approximately 260,000 distinct CDR3 sequences, about 20% found once. This clonotype was observed a few times. V is TRBV5-5 and J is TRBJ1-1; no reliable D call. Sequencing was performed on PBMCs or a T cell subset sorted from them (not recorded which). This TCR derives from a man between 18 and 35 years old who had mild COVID-19 (a few samples of this study predate the infection). Cell type and time point are not known. CDR3: CASSLEMRTEAFF. Here the CDR3 DNA reads TGTGCCAGCAGCTTGGAAATGAGGACTGAAGCTTTCTTT.